Included here is one T cell receptor (beta chain) sequence, with context. Its target antigen remains unknown. Per-base qualities were not stored, and no clone one base away is much larger. V is shortened by 4 bases, J by 1 base, and the region joining them spans 15 bases. The CDR3 starts with the cysteine, ends with the phenylalanine, and has 16 residues. This entry keeps only the CDR3 DNA: 48 bases, framed from base 1. In the germline V gene, CDR1 corresponds to SGHTS and CDR2 to YDEGEE. The immunoSEQ Assay, a bias-controlled multiplex PCR, was used to amplify TCRbeta CDR3 regions from genomic DNA. On the authors' methods: The number of nucleated cells in each sample was estimated by amplification of reference gene primers within the assay. Sequence reads were collapsed and filtered to measure the absolute abundance of every unique TCRbeta CDR3 rearrangement. Productive Simpson clonality was computed per sample as the square root of Simpson's diversity index over productive rearrangements. TCRdb retrieved this table from immuneACCESS and kept in-frame rearrangements only. Not all clones are present; in checked studies, unresolved V genes account for under half, and no reason is known for the remainder. That table gives V, J and clone size, and the DNA gave D and trimming. Across this sample there are nearly 250,000 clones, with approximately 85% seen only once. Clones ranked in the top ten supply approximately 9.1% of the sample.

Participants in the prospective study were aged roughly 18 to 100 years, lived in approximately 26 United States geographic areas, and enrolled through a virtual design. In the prospective study, cohorts were assigned on the basis of participant-reported clinical history obtained from a screening survey and a study questionnaire. Each participant in the prospective study had whole blood, serum and a nasopharyngeal or oropharyngeal swab collected by mobile phlebotomists. Over a roughly 2-month period, participants in the prospective study had the option of providing additional blood draws and questionnaires. Before DNA extraction, blood samples from the prospective study were shipped at room temperature or frozen. This entry belongs to a study of blood T cell repertoires in COVID-19 (dated by TCRdb to between 2020 and 2021). For the wider study: Samples from collaborators originated in the United States, Italy and Spain and spanned both the acute and convalescent phases of COVID-19. The dataset comprised deeply sampled blood TCRbeta repertoires from subjects exposed to, actively infected with, or recovered from COVID-19. Samples were obtained from the ongoing ImmuneRACE study (first 160 participants) and from 950 to 1,500 subjects provided by 6 global collaborators. Sample metadata almost always included a de-identified subject ID, COVID-19 status, age in years and sex. The repertoires were made available in a free public database intended to serve as a resource for research on the immune response to SARS-CoV-2. HLA class I and class II types, where available, came from metadata supplied by the sample provider rather than from assay-based typing. The material from the prospective study consisted of cDNA or gDNA derived from T cells, B-cell-depleted T cells, or PBMCs. Overall results and qualifications from the work: Clinical and demographic metadata were provided uncurated, with the amount varying by source and participant.

The rearranged chain carries TRBV5-8 and TRBJ1-5; TRBD1 is perhaps the D gene, given 6 matching bases. The clonotype comes from a woman between 45 and 65 years old with acute COVID-19. Sequencing was done on a sample of PBMCs or T cells enriched from blood (not recorded which). The bases read TGTGCCAGCAGCCCCCAAGGCAGGGGAAGCAATCAGCCCCAGCATTTT. It specifies CASSPQGRGSNQPQHF.